Included here is one T cell receptor (beta chain) sequence, with context. These data are taken from a study of regulatory T cells in long-lasting Graves disease. Germline CDR1 and CDR2: DFQATT and SNEGSKA (reference sequence). V was clipped by 5 bases and J by 7 bases, with 7 bases between them. The CDR3 extends over 10 amino acids. Investigators prepared the TCR beta libraries by applying iRepertoire HTBI primers and Arm-PCR of CDR3 regions. MiXCR was run by TCRdb on the multiplex PCR reads, yielding one entry per CDR3 protein. The top ten hold roughly 15% of the sample, which has around 250,000 distinct CDR3 sequences, 15% to 20% seen once. Time point defined: newly diagnosed GD, antithyroid drugs for less than 3 months. The TCR library used RNA extracted from PBMCs. The same specimen was also included in a second study, on T cells in Graves' hyperthyroidism and ophthalmopathy.

The material was peripheral blood mononuclear cells (PBMCs), obtained at new diagnosis, from a patient treated with antithyroid drugs. The source of this sequence is a woman aged 25 to 39 with Graves disease. This sequence joins TRBV20-1 and TRBJ2-3; D gene uncertain. The CDR3 region has the DNA TGCAGTGCTCCTTATCATACGCAGTATTTT. Residues: CSAPYHTQYF.